One and the same sample provided the 30 T cell receptor beta chains below, sequenced in a study of T cell responses to AZD1222 COVID-19 vaccine. Method: immunoSEQ multiplex PCR; TCRdb's copy keeps in-frame clones and lacks some. This sample has 15,000 or so clones, with roughly 80% found just once. Material: peripheral blood, obtained 28 days after the second AZD1222 dose. These TCRs come from an adult who received the AZD1222 COVID-19 vaccine.

This chain links TRBV2 with TRBJ2-3; tentative D call: TRBD2 (5 bases). The V end was cut by 7 bases, the J end by 6 bases, with 14 bases between. In germline, CDR1 is SNHLY, CDR2 FYNNEI. This CDR3 region has 13 residues. The CDR3, as DNA: TGTGCCAGCATTGGGAGCCCTTCCGATACGCAGTATTTT. It is translated as CASIGSPSDTQYF.

The chain recombines TRBV6-2 or TRBV6-3 with TRBJ2-7, with TRBD2 matching over 8 bases. The germline V gene has CDR1 MNHEY and CDR2 SVGEGT. The ends lost 4 bases at V and 3 bases at J; junction bases unmatched: 14. CDR3 length equals 17 residues. The CDR3 sequence: CASSLNLLGLADYEQYF. CDR3 DNA: TGTGCCAGCAGTTTGAATTTACTTGGACTAGCAGACTACGAGCAGTACTTC.

V usage is TRBV7-8 and J usage is TRBJ2-5, with 13 bases lining up with TRBD2. CDR3 length equals 18 residues. V was pared by 5 bases and J by 3 bases, with 12 bases of the junction left unmatched. Germline V gives CDR1 SGHVS, CDR2 FQNEAQ. The CDR3: CASSRTSGRVGGEETQYF. CDR3 bases: TGTGCCAGCAGCCGGACTAGCGGGAGAGTCGGAGGGGAAGAGACCCAGTACTTC.

The chain joins TRBV7-3 to TRBJ2-7; TRBD1 agrees at 9 bases. With 1 base clipped from V and 3 bases from J, the junction kept 7 bases outside the gene matches. The CDR3 is 16 residues long. Germline loops: CDR1 SGHTA, CDR2 FQGTGA. Written as DNA, the CDR3 is TGTGCCAGCAGCTTAATGGCGGGACAGGGACTCTACGAGCAGTACTTC. Translated, it gives CASSLMAGQGLYEQYF.

The chain uses TRBV3-1 (or the pseudogene TRBV3-2) and TRBJ2-5, with 10 bases that match TRBD1. V was clipped by 4 bases and J by 5 bases; unmatched bases: 7. The CDR3 extends over 15 amino acids. CDR1 and CDR2 (germline): LGHDT, YNNKEL (reference sequence). In DNA, the CDR3 is TGTGCCAGCAGCCCCCCGGGACAGGGGTGGGAGACCCAGTACTTC. Residues: CASSPPGQGWETQYF.

V is TRBV7-9 and J is TRBJ2-4, with D possibly TRBD1 on 7 matching bases. V was clipped by 5 bases and J by 8 bases, with 16 bases between them. CDR3 size: 14 residues. Germline loops: CDR1 SEHNR, CDR2 FQNEAQ (reference sequence). CDR3 sequence (DNA): TGTGCCAGCAGCCAAAAGACAGGGAGGTACATTCAGTACTTC. Its protein product is CASSQKTGRYIQYF.

To note about this clone: A junction boundary mismatches the germline segment, possibly from a read error. The genes are TRBV28 and TRBJ2-7; 8 bases align to TRBD2. The CDR3 loop spans 15 amino acids. Germline loops: CDR1 MDHEN, CDR2 SYDVKM. The CDR3, as DNA: TGTGCCAGCGGTTTTTTACTAGCGGACTCCTACGAGCAGTACTTC. This translates into CASGFLLADSYEQYF. Drawing the rest from reference TRBV28 and TRBJ2-7, the complete variable domain is DVKVTQSSRYLVKRTGEKVFLECVQDMDHENMFWYRQDPGLGLRLIYFSYDVKMKEKGDIPEGYSVSREKKERFSLILESASTNQTSMYLCASGFLLADSYEQYFGPGTRLTVT.

The CDR3 bases are TGTGCCACCAGCAGTTTTAGGGGCAATTCACCCCTCCACTTT. This codes for CATSSFRGNSPLHF. V gene TRBV15 combines with J gene TRBJ1-6; D is possibly TRBD1 (5 bases). Germline CDR1 LNHNV, CDR2 YYDKDF (reference sequence). The CDR3 spans 14 residues. Trimming took 3 bases from V and 7 from J, leaving 10 bases between them.

V is TRBV12-3 or TRBV12-4 and J is TRBJ1-2; D not certain. V lost 2 bases and J lost 8, with 12 bases in between. This CDR3 region has 13 residues. Here the CDR3 reads CASSLIPMRGYTF. The CDR3 nucleotides are TGTGCCAGCAGTTTAATCCCTATGCGGGGCTACACCTTC.

This rearrangement joins TRBV27 to TRBJ2-5; 13 bases line up with TRBD2. CDR1 MNHEY and CDR2 SMNVEV come from the germline V gene (reference sequence). The CDR3 totals 17 residues. The junction had 11 bases not matched to a gene; V was cut back by 4 bases and J by 6 bases. DNA of the CDR3: TGTGCCAGCAGTTCGCCGCCGGGACTAGCGGGATTGAAGACCCAGTACTTC. It yields the protein CASSSPPGLAGLKTQYF.

This clone has just one count. This chain joins TRBV29-1 and TRBJ2-1; D call uncertain. The CDR3 has 13 residues. Trimming took 7 bases from V and 0 from J, leaving 10 bases between them. The germline CDR1 and CDR2 sequences are SQVTM and ANQGSEA. CDR3 sequence reads: CSGTLISYNEQFF. For the CDR3, the DNA is TGCAGCGGGACCCTTATCTCCTACAATGAGCAGTTCTTC.

The chain carries TRBV7-9 and TRBJ1-5; tentative D call: TRBD1 (5 bases). The germline V and J ends were trimmed by 1 base and 6 bases, with 16 bases remaining between them. The CDR3 totals 16 residues. Germline V gives CDR1 SEHNR, CDR2 FQNEAQ (reference sequence). The CDR3 here is CASSLVGQGRGQPQHF. The CDR3 DNA reads TGTGCCAGCAGCTTAGTTGGGCAGGGTCGGGGTCAGCCCCAGCATTTT. The whole variable domain, remainder taken from reference TRBV7-9 and TRBJ1-5, is DTGVSQNPRHKITKRGQNVTFRCDPISEHNRLYWYRQTLGQGPEFLTYFQNEAQLEKSRLLSDRFSAERPKGSFSTLEIQRTEQGDSAMYLCASSLVGQGRGQPQHFGDGTRLSIL.

J is TRBJ2-3 and V is TRBV4-3; 8 positions match TRBD2. CDR1 and CDR2 (germline): LGHNA, YSLEER. The CDR3 length is 16 residues. V lost 1 base, J lost 6 bases, and 9 bases stayed unmatched. The CDR3 here is CASSQVTLAGMDTQYF. The DNA for the CDR3 is TGCGCCAGCAGCCAAGTGACTCTAGCGGGTATGGATACGCAGTATTTT.

A few counts support this clone. The V gene is TRBV4-1, the J gene TRBJ1-6, with 7 nucleotides matching TRBD1. V lost 1 base and J lost 9; bases outside the gene matches: 3. This CDR3 region has 14 residues. Germline CDR1 is MGHRA and CDR2 is YSYEKL. Here the CDR3 DNA reads TGCGCCAGCAGCCAAGGGACAGGCGGTTCACCCCTCCACTTT. It is translated as CASSQGTGGSPLHF.

This sequence joins TRBV27 and TRBJ1-1; D gene unclear. The germline CDR1 and CDR2 sequences are MNHEY and SMNVEV (reference sequence). Deletions cut 3 bases from V and 4 bases from J, with 12 bases between. The CDR3 extends over 14 amino acids. CDR3 protein: CASSFVGSGTEAFF. DNA for the CDR3: TGTGCCAGCAGTTTTGTAGGCTCGGGCACTGAAGCTTTCTTT.

The CDR3, as DNA: TGTGCCAGCAGTCTAGGGGGCGGACAGGGCGCTTTCTTT. This encodes CASSLGGGQGAFF. The rearrangement uses TRBV28 and TRBJ1-1, with 8 bases matching TRBD1. CDR3 length: 13 amino acids. Germline loops: CDR1 MDHEN, CDR2 SYDVKM. The ends lost 5 bases at V and 11 bases at J; junction bases unmatched: 10.

CDR3 sequence reads: CSVAEGRETQYF. The CDR3 DNA sequence: TGCAGCGTCGCCGAGGGGCGAGAGACCCAGTACTTC. V is TRBV29-1 and J is TRBJ2-5, with D perhaps assigned TRBD1 or TRBD2 (5 bases each). The CDR3 spans 12 residues. The V gene's germline CDR1 is SQVTM and CDR2 ANQGSEA. Trimming pared 6 bases from V and 4 bases from J, leaving 12 bases between.

This clone was recorded a few times. This rearrangement joins TRBV5-1 to TRBJ2-1, with 8 bases aligning to TRBD1. The CDR3 extends over 15 amino acids. Trimming took 0 bases from V and 2 from J; bases not matched to a gene: 1. Germline-derived CDR1 and CDR2 are SGHRS and YFSETQ. The chain's CDR3 is CASSLEQGAYNEQFF. CDR3 nucleotides: TGCGCCAGCAGCTTGGAACAGGGGGCCTACAATGAGCAGTTCTTC.

This chain links TRBV18 with TRBJ2-1; D gene unclear. The germline gives CDR1 KGHSH, CDR2 LQKENI. The length of the CDR3 is 14 residues. V lost 3 bases and J 3 bases, leaving 9 bases between the germline ends. CDR3: CASSPRSNYNEQFF. For the CDR3, the DNA is TGTGCCAGCTCACCGCGGAGTAACTACAATGAGCAGTTCTTC. Filled out from reference TRBV18 and TRBJ2-1, the complete variable domain reads NAGVMQNPRHLVRRRGQEARLRCSPMKGHSHVYWYRQLPEEGLKFMVYLQKENIIDESGMPKERFSAEFPKEGPSILRIQQVVRGDSAAYFCASSPRSNYNEQFFGPGTRLTVL.

V usage is TRBV5-1 and J usage is TRBJ1-3; D not resolved. Between the trimmed V and J ends, which lost 3 bases and 4 bases, there was a span of 8 bases. Germline-derived CDR1 and CDR2 are SGHRS and YFSETQ. The CDR3 has 13 amino acids. Here the CDR3 reads CASSWGSGNTIYF. In DNA, the CDR3 is TGCGCCAGCAGCTGGGGTTCGGGAAACACCATATATTTT.

The V and J genes are TRBV18 and TRBJ2-7, with D perhaps matching TRBD1 (6 bases). The CDR3 is 15 residues long. Between the trimmed V and J ends, which lost 3 bases and 3 bases, there was a span of 15 bases. Germline loops: CDR1 KGHSH, CDR2 LQKENI. In nucleotides, the CDR3 is TGTGCCAGCTCACCTACAGGGTCGATGGGCTACGAGCAGTACTTC. It yields the protein CASSPTGSMGYEQYF.

The J gene is TRBJ2-7, the V gene TRBV6-5; D uncertain. The CDR3 extends over 11 amino acids. Germline-derived CDR1 and CDR2 are MNHEY and SVGAGI. Trimming shortened V by 6 bases and J by 3 bases, and 6 bases separated the two germline ends. The CDR3 is CASRYSYEQYF. DNA of the CDR3: TGTGCCAGCAGGTACAGCTACGAGCAGTACTTC.

This chain joins TRBV6-5 and TRBJ2-7; possibly TRBD1 for D (6 bases). From germline, CDR1 is MNHEY and CDR2 SVGAGI. CDR3 length: 16 amino acids. The V and J ends lost 0 bases and 0 bases respectively, with 12 bases between them. CDR3 coding DNA: TGTGCCAGCAGTTACTCGCCGGGACACCCCTCCTACGAGCAGTACTTC. It translates to CASSYSPGHPSYEQYF.

The chain couples TRBV3-1 (or the pseudogene TRBV3-2) to TRBJ2-3, with TRBD2 as a possible D gene (7 bases). Germline CDR1 LGHDT, CDR2 YNNKEL (reference sequence). Trimming shortened V by 3 bases and J by 5 bases, and 12 bases separated the two germline ends. This CDR3 region has 14 residues. CDR3 nucleotides: TGTGCCAGCAGCCAGGGAGGGGGTAAAGATACGCAGTATTTT. Translating it yields CASSQGGGKDTQYF.

The V and J genes are TRBV7-2 and TRBJ1-5; D is unresolved. The CDR3 loop spans 15 amino acids. Deletions cut 4 bases from V and 0 bases from J, with 10 bases between. Germline-derived CDR1 and CDR2 are SGHTA and FQGNSA. CDR3 coding DNA: TGTGCCAGCAGCTCTCTATCGATTAGCAATCAGCCCCAGCATTTT. Translation: CASSSLSISNQPQHF. The entire variable domain, with the rest obtained from reference TRBV7-2 and TRBJ1-5, is as follows: GAGVSQSPSNKVTEKGKDVELRCDPISGHTALYWYRQSLGQGLEFLIYFQGNSAPDKSGLPSDRFSAERTGGSVSTLTIQRTQQEDSAVYLCASSSLSISNQPQHFGDGTRLSIL.

This clone is medium-sized (0.01 to 0.1%). The chain couples TRBV6-4 to TRBJ2-3, with D perhaps matching TRBD2 (6 bases). The CDR3 runs 13 residues. V lost 5 bases, J lost 0 bases, and 6 bases lay in between. Germline CDR1 is MRHNA and CDR2 is SNTAGT. CDR3: CASSSGSTDTQYF. For the CDR3, the DNA is TGTGCCAGCAGTAGCGGGAGCACAGATACGCAGTATTTT.

This chain joins TRBV7-3 and TRBJ2-1; TRBD1 might be the D (6 bases). Trimming took off 2 bases at V and 8 bases at J, with 7 bases between the two ends. Germline loops: CDR1 SGHTA, CDR2 FQGTGA. The CDR3 runs to 12 residues. The CDR3 reads CASSLGGYEQFF. The DNA for the CDR3 is TGTGCCAGCAGCTTAGGGGGCTATGAGCAGTTCTTC. Variable domain in full (rest from reference TRBV7-3 and TRBJ2-1): GAGVSQTPSNKVTEKGKYVELRCDPISGHTALYWYRQSLGQGPEFLIYFQGTGAADDSGLPNDRFFAVRPEGSVSTLKIQRTERGDSAVYLCASSLGGYEQFFGPGTRLTVL.

This chain links TRBV30 with TRBJ2-1; D gene unclear. Trimming removed 0 bases from V and 7 bases from J, with 10 bases in between. From germline, CDR1 is GTSNPN and CDR2 SVGIG (reference sequence). The CDR3 totals 13 residues. For the CDR3, the DNA is TGTGCCTGGAGTGTAGGGCTACAAAATGAGCAGTTCTTC. Residues: CAWSVGLQNEQFF.

This clone has a single count. The chain is built from TRBV11-2 and TRBJ2-5; 9 bases map to TRBD2. This CDR3 has 15 amino acids. Germline CDR1 and CDR2: SGHAT and FQNNGV. The ends lost 1 base at V and 3 bases at J; junction bases unmatched: 3. This CDR3 is CASSLVVAGEETQYF. CDR3 nucleotide sequence: TGTGCCAGCAGCTTAGTGGTAGCGGGAGAAGAGACCCAGTACTTC.

The chain carries TRBV7-8 and TRBJ2-7; TRBD2 matches at 9 bases. Germline trimming cut 5 bases from V and 5 bases from J; bases unmatched to any gene: 4. The CDR3 covers 13 residues. Looked up from germline, CDR1 is SGHVS and CDR2 is FQNEAQ. The CDR3, as DNA: TGTGCCAGCAGCCCCCGACTAGCGGACGAGCAGTACTTC. Protein: CASSPRLADEQYF.